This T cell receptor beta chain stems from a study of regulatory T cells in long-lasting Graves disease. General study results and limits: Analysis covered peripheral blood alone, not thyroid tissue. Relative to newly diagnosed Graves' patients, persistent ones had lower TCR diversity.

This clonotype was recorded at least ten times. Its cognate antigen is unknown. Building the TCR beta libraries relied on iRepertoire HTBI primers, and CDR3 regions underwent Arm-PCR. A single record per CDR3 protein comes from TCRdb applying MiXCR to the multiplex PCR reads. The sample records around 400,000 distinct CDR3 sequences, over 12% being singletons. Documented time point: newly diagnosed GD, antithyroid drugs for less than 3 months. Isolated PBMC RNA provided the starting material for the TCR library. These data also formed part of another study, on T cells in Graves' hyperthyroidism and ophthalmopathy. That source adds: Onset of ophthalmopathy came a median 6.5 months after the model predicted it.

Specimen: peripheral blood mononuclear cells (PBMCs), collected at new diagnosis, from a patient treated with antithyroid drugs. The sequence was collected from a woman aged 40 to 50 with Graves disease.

This chain's CDR3 is CASSQQSGQGSEKLFF. Here the CDR3 DNA reads TGTGCCAGCAGTCAACAATCCGGACAGGGAAGTGAAAAACTGTTTTTT. The chain employs TRBV6-1 and TRBJ1-4; 8 nucleotides agree with TRBD1. This CDR3 has 16 amino acids. The germline V gene encodes CDR1 MNHNS and CDR2 SASEGT. J gave up 7 bases and V 5 bases, and 12 bases lay outside the gene matches.